Presented here are 5 T cell receptor beta chains from one specimen sequenced in a study of blood T cells in healthy people across ages. Alongside a J-beta primer mix, a sample-barcoded 5' primer served in a second PCR lasting roughly 7 to 12 cycles. TCRdb used MiXCR to reprocess the 5' RACE reads, holding one entry per CDR3 protein. This table has over 300,000 distinct CDR3 sequences, 50% to 60% appearing once. Sequenced input: blood. These receptors originate from a man in his sixties in good health.

V and J are TRBV20-1 and TRBJ2-4, with 13 bases fitting TRBD2. The CDR3 length is 19 residues. Germline-derived CDR1 and CDR2 are DFQATT and SNEGSKA (reference sequence). The trim removed 1 base at V and 0 bases at J, leaving 9 bases unmatched. In DNA form, the CDR3 reads TGCAGTGCTAGAGCGCCGGGACTAGCGGGGAGAGTAGCCAAAAACATTCAGTACTTC. Its protein is CSARAPGLAGRVAKNIQYF.

This clonotype was counted at least ten times. The genes are TRBV29-1 and TRBJ2-1, with 9 bases lining up with TRBD2. The junction had 6 bases not matched to a gene; V was cut back by 0 bases and J by 3 bases. Germline values: CDR1 SQVTM, CDR2 ANQGSEA. The CDR3 loop spans 16 amino acids. The CDR3 region is CSVEDQRRGGYNEQFF. The CDR3, as DNA: TGCAGCGTTGAAGATCAACGGCGGGGGGGCTACAATGAGCAGTTCTTC.

There are a few counts of this clonotype. The chain employs TRBV2 and TRBJ2-7; 8 nucleotides agree with TRBD2. This CDR3 spans 17 amino acids. Losses at the gene ends were 6 bases for V and 0 bases for J; bases not matched to a gene: 13. Germline V gene data show CDR1 as SNHLY and CDR2 as FYNNEI. CDR3: CASRPTVTGLGSYEQYF. The CDR3 DNA reads as TGTGCCAGCAGGCCTACCGTGACGGGACTAGGCTCCTACGAGCAGTACTTC.

This clonotype was counted a few times. J is TRBJ2-3 and V is TRBV10-2; 7 nucleotides agree with TRBD2. This CDR3 is 15 amino acids long. Trimming at V came to 8 bases and at J to 2 bases, leaving 10 bases not matched to a gene. Looked up from germline, CDR1 is WSHSY and CDR2 is SAAADI. As DNA, the CDR3 is TGCGCCAGCTTGGCGAGCGGGGCTAACACAGATACGCAGTATTTT. This sequence encodes CASLASGANTDTQYF.

This clonotype has a handful of counts. The V gene is TRBV29-1, the J gene TRBJ1-5; D unclear. The germline CDR1 and CDR2 sequences are SQVTM and ANQGSEA. The CDR3 sequence is 13 residues long. V dropped 3 bases and J dropped 3 bases, with 9 bases sitting between them. This chain's CDR3 is CSVDVGPNQPQHF. CDR3 DNA: TGCAGCGTTGATGTAGGGCCCAATCAGCCCCAGCATTTT.